This TCR beta chain was identified in a study of cytomegalovirus exposure and HLA in healthy donors. Separate from the roughly 670-subject first cohort, the roughly 110-subject validation cohort was the one that the donors belonged to. Sequencing was performed with immunoSEQ multiplex PCR; in TCRdb, only in-frame clones are kept and a portion is missing. The repertoire holds about 120,000 clones, with roughly 95% as singletons. The sample comprised PBMCs. The TCR was taken from a man aged 18-30 years in good health and CMV-seronegative.

The chain's CDR3 is CASSLWGQNYGYTF. The CDR3, as DNA: TGTGCCAGCAGTTTATGGGGACAGAACTATGGCTACACCTTC. The chain joins TRBV28 to TRBJ1-2, with 7 bases that match TRBD1. CDR3 size: 14 residues. After removal of 0 bases from V and 2 bases from J, the junction contained 0 bases not matched to a gene. Germline CDR1 and CDR2: MDHEN and SYDVKM.